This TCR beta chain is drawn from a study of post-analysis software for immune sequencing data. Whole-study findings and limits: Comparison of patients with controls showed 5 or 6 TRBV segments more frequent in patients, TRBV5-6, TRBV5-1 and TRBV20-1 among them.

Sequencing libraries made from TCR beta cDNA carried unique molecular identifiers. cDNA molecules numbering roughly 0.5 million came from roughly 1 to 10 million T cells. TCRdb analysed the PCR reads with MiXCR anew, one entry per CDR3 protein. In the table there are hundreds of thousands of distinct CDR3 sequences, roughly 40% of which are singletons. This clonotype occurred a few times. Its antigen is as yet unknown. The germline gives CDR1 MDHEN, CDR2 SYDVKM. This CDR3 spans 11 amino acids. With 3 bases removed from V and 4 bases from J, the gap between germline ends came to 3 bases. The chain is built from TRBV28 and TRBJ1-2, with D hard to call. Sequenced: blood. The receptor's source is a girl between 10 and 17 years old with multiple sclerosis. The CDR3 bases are TGTGCCAGCAGTTTCCCCTATGGCTACACCTTC. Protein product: CASSFPYGYTF.